This T cell receptor beta chain is drawn from a study of Ad26.COV2.S vaccination and SARS-CoV-2 variants. Study-level results: The analyses of TCR breadth and depth may have understated the size of total T cell responses. The authors reported substantial breadth in spike-specific CD8+ and CD4+ T cell responses after vaccination.

Described treatment: approximately 18 received Ad26.COV2.S at low or high dose, single or two shots; about 5 received placebo; per-sample allocation not given. Day 63 following the first vaccine or placebo injection was when the samples were taken. Some clones are missing from TCRdb's copy, which holds only in-frame ones; the method was immunoSEQ multiplex PCR. The profile shows about 680,000 clones, roughly nine tenths of them singletons. For this clone: The antigen remains unidentified.

Germline CDR1 reads SGDLS; CDR2 reads YYNGEE. J gave up 2 bases and V 1 base, and 6 bases lay outside the gene matches. CDR3 length: 16 amino acids. Here the sequenced sample was peripheral blood, taken in a trial of Ad26.COV2.S vaccine versus placebo. The chain carries TRBV9 and TRBJ1-3; 7 nucleotides agree with TRBD1. The receptor was derived from a person aged 18-65 years who received the Ad26.COV2.S COVID-19 vaccine or a placebo. In nucleotides, the CDR3 is TGTGCCAGCAGCGTAACGACAGGGCTGACTGGAAACACCATATATTTT. It is translated as CASSVTTGLTGNTIYF.